The 2 T cell receptor beta chains below were found in one sample sequenced in a study of cytomegalovirus exposure and HLA in healthy donors. Data came from immunoSEQ multiplex PCR; TCRdb stores just in-frame clones and leaves some out. This sample yields some 140,000 clones, of which 80% to 90% are seen a single time; about 2.8% belongs to the top ten. Sequenced material: PBMCs. The source of these receptors is a man aged 18 to 30 in good health and CMV-seronegative.

The CDR3 sequence is CASSPGGGNQPQHF. The CDR3 region has the DNA TGTGCCAGCAGCCCAGGGGGAGGAAATCAGCCCCAGCATTTT. This sequence joins TRBV7-9 and TRBJ1-5; 7 nucleotides match TRBD1. The germline V gene has CDR1 SEHNR and CDR2 FQNEAQ (reference sequence). Trimming took 5 bases from V and 4 from J; bases not matched to a gene: 5. The CDR3 is made up of 14 amino acids.

The chain joins TRBV28 to TRBJ2-1; TRBD2 aligns across 10 bases. V lost 3 bases to trimming and J lost 2 bases; unmatched junction nucleotides: 1. Germline V gene lookup returns CDR1 MDHEN and CDR2 SYDVKM. The CDR3 contains 15 residues. This CDR3 is CASSFTSGAYNEQFF. CDR3 sequence (DNA): TGTGCCAGCAGTTTTACTAGCGGGGCCTACAATGAGCAGTTCTTC.